The clone carrying this TCR beta chain was picked up many times. Its antigen remains unidentified. Trimming took off 8 bases at V and 6 bases at J, with 8 bases between the two ends. The CDR3 consists of 11 residues. From germline, CDR1 is MDHEN and CDR2 SYDVKM. This record comes from a study of lung T cells in sarcoidosis with Löfgren's syndrome. Study-wide results and limits: Multiple Löfgren's syndrome patients reportedly shared TRAV12-1 and TRBV2 CDR3 motifs. Versus controls, Löfgren's syndrome patients reportedly showed TRAV12-1 and TRBV2 as most expanded.

MiXCR was run by TCRdb on the reads, yielding one entry per CDR3 protein. The sample has 58,000 or so distinct CDR3 sequences, 21% seen once; the top ten hold about 2%. Sequencing input: CD4+ T cells from PBMCs. The V and J genes are TRBV28 and TRBJ2-1; unclear D gene. The receptor was derived from a human donor with sarcoidosis (Löfgren's syndrome or another form), or a control subject (not recorded which). The CDR3 DNA sequence: TGTGCCAGCCCGGCAGGCAATGAGCAGTTCTTC. Translating gives CASPAGNEQFF.